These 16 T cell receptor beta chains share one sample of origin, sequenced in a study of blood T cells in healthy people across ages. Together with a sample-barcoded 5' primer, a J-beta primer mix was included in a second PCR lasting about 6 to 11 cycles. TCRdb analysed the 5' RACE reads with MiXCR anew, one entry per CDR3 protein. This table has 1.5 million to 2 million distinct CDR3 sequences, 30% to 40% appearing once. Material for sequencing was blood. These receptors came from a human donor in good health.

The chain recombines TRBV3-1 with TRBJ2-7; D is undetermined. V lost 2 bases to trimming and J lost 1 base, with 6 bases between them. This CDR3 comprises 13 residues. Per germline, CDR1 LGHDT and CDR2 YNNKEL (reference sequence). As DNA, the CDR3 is TGTGCCAGCAGCCAAATCAATTCCTACGAGCAGTACTTC. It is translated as CASSQINSYEQYF.

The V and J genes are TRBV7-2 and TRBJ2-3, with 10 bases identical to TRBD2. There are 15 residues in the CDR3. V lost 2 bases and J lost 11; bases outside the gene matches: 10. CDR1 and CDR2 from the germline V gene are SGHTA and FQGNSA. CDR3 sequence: CASSLTSGAGEEQYF. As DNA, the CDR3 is TGTGCCAGCAGCTTAACTAGCGGGGCAGGGGAGGAGCAGTATTTT.

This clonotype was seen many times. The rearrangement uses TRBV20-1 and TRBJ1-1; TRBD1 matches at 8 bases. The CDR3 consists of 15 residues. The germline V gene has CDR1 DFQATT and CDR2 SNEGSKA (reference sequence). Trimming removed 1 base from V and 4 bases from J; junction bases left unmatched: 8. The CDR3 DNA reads TGCAGTGCTAGAGCCGAAACAGGGGGGTCCACTGAAGCTTTCTTT. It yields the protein CSARAETGGSTEAFF.

The CDR3 coding sequence is TGTGCCAGCAGTTACCCAAGGAGCGGGGACACAGATACGCAGTATTTT. Translation gives CASSYPRSGDTDTQYF. This chain uses TRBV6-6 with TRBJ2-3, with TRBD2 identical over 7 bases. The CDR3 length is 16 residues. The J segment lost 2 bases and the V segment lost 2 bases, leaving 7 bases of the junction unmatched. The V gene's germline CDR1 is MNHNY and CDR2 SVGAGI (reference sequence).

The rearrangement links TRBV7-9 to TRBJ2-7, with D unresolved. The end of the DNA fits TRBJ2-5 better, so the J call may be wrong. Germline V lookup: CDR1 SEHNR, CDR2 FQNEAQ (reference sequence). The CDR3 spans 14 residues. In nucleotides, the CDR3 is TGTGCCAGCAGCTTAGATTTCGGTCAAGAGACCCAGTACTTC. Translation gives CASSLDFGQETQYF.

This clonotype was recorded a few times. The CDR3: CASSRDYPPKNIQYF. The CDR3 DNA reads as TGTGCCAGCAGTCGGGACTATCCTCCCAAAAACATTCAGTACTTC. This chain joins TRBV7-2 and TRBJ2-4; TRBD2 matches at 7 bases. CDR1 is SGHTA and CDR2 is FQGNSA in the germline V gene. The ends lost 6 bases at V and 2 bases at J; junction bases unmatched: 7. The CDR3 length is 15 residues. Complete variable domain (other parts from reference TRBV7-2 and TRBJ2-4): GAGVSQSPSNKVTEKGKDVELRCDPISGHTALYWYRQSLGQGLEFLIYFQGNSAPDKSGLPSDRFSAERTGGSVSTLTIQRTQQEDSAVYLCASSRDYPPKNIQYFGAGTRLSVL.

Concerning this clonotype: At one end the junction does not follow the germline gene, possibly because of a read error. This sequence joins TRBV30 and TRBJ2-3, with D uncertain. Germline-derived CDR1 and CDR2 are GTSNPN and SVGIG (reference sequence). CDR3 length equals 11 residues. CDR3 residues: CARSEVGTQYF. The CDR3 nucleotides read TGTGCCCGGAGTGAAGTTGGAACGCAGTATTTT.

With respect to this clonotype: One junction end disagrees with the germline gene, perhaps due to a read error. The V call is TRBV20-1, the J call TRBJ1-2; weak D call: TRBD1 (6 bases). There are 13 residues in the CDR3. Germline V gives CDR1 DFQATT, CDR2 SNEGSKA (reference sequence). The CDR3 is CGAQTGSNYGYTF. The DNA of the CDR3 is TGCGGTGCCCAGACAGGTTCTAACTATGGCTACACCTTC.

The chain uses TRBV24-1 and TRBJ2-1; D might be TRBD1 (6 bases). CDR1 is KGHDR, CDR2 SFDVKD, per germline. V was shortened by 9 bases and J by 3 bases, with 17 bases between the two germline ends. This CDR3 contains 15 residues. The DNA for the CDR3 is TGTGCCACCGACCGTGGGGGCACAAACTACAATGAGCAGTTCTTC. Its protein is CATDRGGTNYNEQFF.

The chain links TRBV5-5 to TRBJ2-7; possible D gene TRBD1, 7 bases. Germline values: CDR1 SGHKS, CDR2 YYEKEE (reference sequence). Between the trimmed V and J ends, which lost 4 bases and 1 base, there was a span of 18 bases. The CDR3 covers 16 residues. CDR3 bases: TGTGCCAGCAGCGAAGAATTGACAGGGAGGTCCTACGAGCAGTACTTC. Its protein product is CASSEELTGRSYEQYF.

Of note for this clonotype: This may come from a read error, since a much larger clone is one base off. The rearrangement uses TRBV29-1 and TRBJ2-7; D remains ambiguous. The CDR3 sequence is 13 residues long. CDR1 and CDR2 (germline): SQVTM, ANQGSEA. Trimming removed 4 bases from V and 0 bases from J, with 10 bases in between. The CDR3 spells CSVGGHSSYEQYF. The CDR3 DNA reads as TGCAGCGTTGGCGGTCACAGCTCCTACGAGCAGTACTTC.

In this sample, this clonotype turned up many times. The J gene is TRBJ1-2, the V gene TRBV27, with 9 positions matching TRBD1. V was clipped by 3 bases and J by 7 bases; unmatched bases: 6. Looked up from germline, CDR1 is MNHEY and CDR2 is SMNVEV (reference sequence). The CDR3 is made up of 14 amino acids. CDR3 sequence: CASSFRTGEGGYTF. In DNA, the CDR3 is TGTGCCAGCAGTTTCCGGACAGGGGAGGGTGGCTACACCTTC.

CDR3 in amino acids: CASSQDSTRAYEQYF. The DNA for the CDR3 is TGCGCCAGCAGCCAAGATAGTACCCGGGCCTACGAGCAGTACTTC. This chain uses TRBV4-1 with TRBJ2-7, with no clear D. CDR3 length: 15 amino acids. CDR1 is MGHRA, CDR2 YSYEKL, per germline. Trimming left V 0 bases short and J 2 bases short, with 11 bases between.

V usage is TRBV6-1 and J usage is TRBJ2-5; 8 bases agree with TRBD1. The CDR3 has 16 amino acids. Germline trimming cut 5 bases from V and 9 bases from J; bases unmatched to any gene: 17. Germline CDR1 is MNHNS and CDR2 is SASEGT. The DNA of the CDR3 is TGTGCCAGCAGTAAGCATAGGGACAGGAGCCATGTGGCCCAGTACTTC. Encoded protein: CASSKHRDRSHVAQYF.

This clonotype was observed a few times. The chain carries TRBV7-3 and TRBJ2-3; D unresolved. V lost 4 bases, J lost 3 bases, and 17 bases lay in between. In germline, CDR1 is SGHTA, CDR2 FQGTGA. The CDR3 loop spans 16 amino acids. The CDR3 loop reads CASSSGRSELTDTQYF. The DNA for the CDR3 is TGTGCCAGCAGCTCCGGACGGTCCGAGCTTACAGATACGCAGTATTTT.

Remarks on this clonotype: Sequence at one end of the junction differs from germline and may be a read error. The CDR3 protein is CTSNKFADSPLHF. The CDR3 DNA follows: TGTACCAGCAACAAGTTCGCTGATTCACCCCTCCACTTT. This rearrangement joins TRBV5-6 to TRBJ1-6; D is unclear. The CDR3 loop spans 13 amino acids. Germline assignment: CDR1 SGHDT and CDR2 YYEEEE.